The clone carrying this T cell receptor beta chain has more than one count but fewer than ten. Its antigen remains unknown. This CDR3 contains 11 residues. CDR1 and CDR2 from the germline V gene are SGHTS and YDEGEE. V dropped 4 bases and J dropped 9 bases, with 8 bases sitting between them. Amplification used 60 Vbeta primers and 13 Jbeta primers. Method: immunoSEQ multiplex PCR; TCRdb's copy keeps in-frame clones and lacks some. The profile shows 110,000 or so clones, 76% of them singletons. The data originate from a study of cytomegalovirus exposure and HLA in healthy donors. Study findings and constraints: TCR beta chains numbering roughly 150 were designated cytomegalovirus-associated. The authors later found most CMV-associated TCR beta chains appeared HLA-restricted. Most TCR beta V segments were productive about 90% or about 30% of the time in an earlier analysis.

Donors were nominally healthy when sampled, though unrecorded immune exposures were likely. The chain employs TRBV5-8 and TRBJ2-1, with no clear D. The sequencing input was PBMCs. The TCR sequence derives from a woman aged 50 to 60 in good health and CMV-seropositive. The CDR3 nucleotides read TGTGCCAGCAGCCCCCCGGGTGAGCAGTTCTTC. Amino acids: CASSPPGEQFF.